The sequence of this T cell receptor beta chain was determined in a study of shared clonotypes between healthy human individuals. This CDR3 contains 16 residues. V lost 6 bases and J lost 4; bases outside the gene matches: 15. Germline CDR1 and CDR2: SQVTM and ANQGSEA. Details on this clone: Its antigen is still unknown.

CD45RO-negative, CCR7-positively selected cells formed the naive CD8 fraction, excluding terminally differentiated effector memory CD45RA+ cells. In replicate PCRs of sorted subsets, approximately 210 ng DNA, roughly 31,000 T cell genomes, was used. The assay was immunoSEQ multiplex PCR, and TCRdb's table has in-frame clones only and misses some. The sample has fewer than 850,000 clones; about 96% are singletons. Whole-study findings and limits: In this cohort, only blood was sampled, and tissue repertoires likely differ.

The sequencing sample was made of naive CD8+ T cells sorted from blood. The rearrangement links TRBV29-1 to TRBJ2-7; 10 bases map to TRBD2. The sequence was obtained from a man aged 30-40 years in good health. This chain's CDR3 is CSVLGLAEEGWYEQYF. The CDR3 DNA is TGCAGCGTCCTCGGACTAGCGGAGGAGGGTTGGTACGAGCAGTACTTC.